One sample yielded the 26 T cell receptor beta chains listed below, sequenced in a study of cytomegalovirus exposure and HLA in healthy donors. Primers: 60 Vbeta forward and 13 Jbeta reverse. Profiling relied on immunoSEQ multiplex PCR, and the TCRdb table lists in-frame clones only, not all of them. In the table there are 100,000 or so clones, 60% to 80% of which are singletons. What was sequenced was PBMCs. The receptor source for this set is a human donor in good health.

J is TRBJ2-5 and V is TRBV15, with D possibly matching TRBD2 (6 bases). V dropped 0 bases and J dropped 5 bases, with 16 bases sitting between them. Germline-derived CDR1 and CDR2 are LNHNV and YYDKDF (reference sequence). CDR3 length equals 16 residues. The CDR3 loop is CATSRDFPGAGETQYF. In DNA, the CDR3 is TGTGCCACCAGCAGAGATTTCCCCGGAGCGGGTGAGACCCAGTACTTC.

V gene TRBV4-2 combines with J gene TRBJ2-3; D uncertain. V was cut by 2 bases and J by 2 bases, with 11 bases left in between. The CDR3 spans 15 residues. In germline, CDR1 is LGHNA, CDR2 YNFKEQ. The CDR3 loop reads CASSQTEISTDTQYF. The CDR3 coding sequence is TGTGCCAGCAGCCAAACCGAGATTTCCACAGATACGCAGTATTTT.

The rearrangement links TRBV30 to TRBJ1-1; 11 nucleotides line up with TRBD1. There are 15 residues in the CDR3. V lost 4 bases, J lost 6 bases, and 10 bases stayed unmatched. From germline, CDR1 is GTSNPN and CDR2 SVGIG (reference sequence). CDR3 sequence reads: CAWIPGQGVVPEAFF. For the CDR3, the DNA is TGTGCCTGGATACCGGGACAGGGGGTTGTTCCTGAAGCTTTCTTT.

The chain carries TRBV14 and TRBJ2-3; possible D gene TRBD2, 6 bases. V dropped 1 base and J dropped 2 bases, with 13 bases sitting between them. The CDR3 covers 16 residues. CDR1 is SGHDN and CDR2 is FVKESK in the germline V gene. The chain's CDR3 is CASSQGKGRDTDTQYF. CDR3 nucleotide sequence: TGTGCCAGCAGCCAAGGTAAAGGGCGGGACACAGATACGCAGTATTTT.

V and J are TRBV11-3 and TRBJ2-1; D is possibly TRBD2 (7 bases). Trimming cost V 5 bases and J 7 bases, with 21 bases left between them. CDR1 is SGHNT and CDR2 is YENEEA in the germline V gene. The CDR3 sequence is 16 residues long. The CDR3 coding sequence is TGTGCCAGCAGCCATGGTGGGGGGGCCGAGGAGAATGAGCAGTTCTTC. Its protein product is CASSHGGGAEENEQFF.

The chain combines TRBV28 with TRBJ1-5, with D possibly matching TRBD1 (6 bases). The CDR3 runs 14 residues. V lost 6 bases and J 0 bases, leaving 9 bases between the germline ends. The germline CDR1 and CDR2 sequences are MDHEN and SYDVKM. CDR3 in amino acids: CASRSGDSNQPQHF. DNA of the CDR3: TGTGCCAGCAGGTCAGGGGATAGCAATCAGCCCCAGCATTTT.

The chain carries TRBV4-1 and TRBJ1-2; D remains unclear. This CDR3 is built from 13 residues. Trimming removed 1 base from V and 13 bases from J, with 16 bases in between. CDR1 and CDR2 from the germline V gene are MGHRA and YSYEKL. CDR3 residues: CASSQGASRSGTF. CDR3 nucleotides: TGCGCCAGCAGCCAAGGGGCCTCAAGGTCCGGCACCTTC.

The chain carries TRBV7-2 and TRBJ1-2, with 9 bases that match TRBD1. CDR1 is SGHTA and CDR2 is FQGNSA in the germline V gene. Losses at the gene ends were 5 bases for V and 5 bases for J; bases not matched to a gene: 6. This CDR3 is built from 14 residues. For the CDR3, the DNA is TGTGCCAGCAGCCCCCCAGGACAGGGGTATGGCTACACCTTC. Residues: CASSPPGQGYGYTF.

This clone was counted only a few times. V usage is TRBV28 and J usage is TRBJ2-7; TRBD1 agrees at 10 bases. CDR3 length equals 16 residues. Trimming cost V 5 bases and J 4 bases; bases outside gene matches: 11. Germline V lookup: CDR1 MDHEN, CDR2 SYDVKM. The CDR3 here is CASSLLTRQGAYEQYF. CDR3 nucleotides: TGTGCCAGCAGTCTCCTGACCCGACAGGGGGCTTACGAGCAGTACTTC.

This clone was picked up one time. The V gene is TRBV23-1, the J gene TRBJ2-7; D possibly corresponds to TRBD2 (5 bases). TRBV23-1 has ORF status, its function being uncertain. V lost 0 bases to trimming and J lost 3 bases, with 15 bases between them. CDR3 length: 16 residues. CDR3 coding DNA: TGCGCCAGCAGTCAATCTTCGAGAGGGAACTGCTACGAGCAGTACTTC. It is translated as CASSQSSRGNCYEQYF.

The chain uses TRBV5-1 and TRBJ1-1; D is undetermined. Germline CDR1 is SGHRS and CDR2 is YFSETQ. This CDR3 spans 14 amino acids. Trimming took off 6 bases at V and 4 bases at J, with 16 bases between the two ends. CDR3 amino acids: CASKINSPSTEAFF. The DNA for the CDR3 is TGCGCCAGCAAGATAAACAGCCCGAGCACTGAAGCTTTCTTT.

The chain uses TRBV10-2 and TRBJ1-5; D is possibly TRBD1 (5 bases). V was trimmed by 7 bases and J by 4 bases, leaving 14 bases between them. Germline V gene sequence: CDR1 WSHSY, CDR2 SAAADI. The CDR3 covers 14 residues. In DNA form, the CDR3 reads TGCGCCAGCATGATAACCAGGGATAATCAGCCCCAGCATTTT. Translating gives CASMITRDNQPQHF.

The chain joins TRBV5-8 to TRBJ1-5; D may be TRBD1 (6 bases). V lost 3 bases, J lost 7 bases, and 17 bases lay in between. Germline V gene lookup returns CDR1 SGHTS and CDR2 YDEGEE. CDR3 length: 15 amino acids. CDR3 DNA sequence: TGTGCCAGCAGCTACCTCACAGGGCTTCGGCAGCCCCAGCATTTT. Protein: CASSYLTGLRQPQHF.

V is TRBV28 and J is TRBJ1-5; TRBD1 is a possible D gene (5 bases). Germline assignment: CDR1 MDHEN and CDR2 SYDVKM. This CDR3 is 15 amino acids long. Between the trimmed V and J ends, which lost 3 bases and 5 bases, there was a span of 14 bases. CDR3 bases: TGTGCCAGCAGTTTGGTCAGGGTAGGCGATCAGCCCCAGCATTTT. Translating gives CASSLVRVGDQPQHF.

The CDR3 coding sequence is TGTGCCAGCACTTTTGCAGGGCTGAACACTGAAGCTTTCTTT. Protein sequence: CASTFAGLNTEAFF. The chain has TRBV2 and TRBJ1-1; the D gene is possibly TRBD1 (5 bases). V was trimmed by 7 bases and J by 0 bases, leaving 12 bases between them. CDR1 and CDR2 from the germline V gene are SNHLY and FYNNEI. This CDR3 has 14 residues.

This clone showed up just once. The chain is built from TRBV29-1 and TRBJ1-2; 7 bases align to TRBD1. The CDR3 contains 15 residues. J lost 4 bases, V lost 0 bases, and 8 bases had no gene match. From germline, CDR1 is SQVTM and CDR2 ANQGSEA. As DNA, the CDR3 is TGCAGCGTTGAAGACCAGCCAGGGGGGTTCTATGGCTACACCTTC. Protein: CSVEDQPGGFYGYTF. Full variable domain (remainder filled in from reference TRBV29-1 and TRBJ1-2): SAVISQKPSRDICQRGTSLTIQCQVDSQVTMMFWYRQQPGQSLTLIATANQGSEATYESGFVIDKFPISRPNLTFSTLTVSNMSPEDSSIYLCSVEDQPGGFYGYTFGSGTRLTVV.

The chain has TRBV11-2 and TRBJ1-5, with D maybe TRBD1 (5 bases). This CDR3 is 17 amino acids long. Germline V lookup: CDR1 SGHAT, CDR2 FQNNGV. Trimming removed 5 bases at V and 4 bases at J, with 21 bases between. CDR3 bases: TGTGCCAGCAGCCCAGGGCTGCACGGGAGGACGAATCAGCCCCAGCATTTT. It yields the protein CASSPGLHGRTNQPQHF.

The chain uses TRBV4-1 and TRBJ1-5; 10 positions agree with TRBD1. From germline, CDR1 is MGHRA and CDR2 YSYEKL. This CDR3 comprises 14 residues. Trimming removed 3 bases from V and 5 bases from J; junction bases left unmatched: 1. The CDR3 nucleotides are TGCGCCAGCAGCCAGACAGGGGGCGATCAGCCCCAGCATTTT. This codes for CASSQTGGDQPQHF.

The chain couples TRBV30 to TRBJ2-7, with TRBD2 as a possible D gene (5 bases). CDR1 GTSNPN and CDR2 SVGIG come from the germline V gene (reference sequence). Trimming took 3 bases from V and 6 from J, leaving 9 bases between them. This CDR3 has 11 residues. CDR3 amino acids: CAWRGSREQYF. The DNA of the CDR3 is TGTGCCTGGAGGGGGAGTCGCGAGCAGTACTTC.

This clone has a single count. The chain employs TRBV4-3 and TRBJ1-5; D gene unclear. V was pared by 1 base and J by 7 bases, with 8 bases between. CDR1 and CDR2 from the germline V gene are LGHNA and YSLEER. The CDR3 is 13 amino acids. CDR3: CASSQGLAQPQHF. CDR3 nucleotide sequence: TGCGCCAGCAGCCAAGGCCTGGCCCAGCCCCAGCATTTT.

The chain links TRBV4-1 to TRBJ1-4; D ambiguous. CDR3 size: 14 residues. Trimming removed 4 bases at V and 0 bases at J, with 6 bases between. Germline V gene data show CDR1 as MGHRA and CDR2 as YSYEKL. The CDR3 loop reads CASSPTATNEKLFF. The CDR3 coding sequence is TGCGCCAGCAGCCCGACTGCAACTAATGAAAAACTGTTTTTT.

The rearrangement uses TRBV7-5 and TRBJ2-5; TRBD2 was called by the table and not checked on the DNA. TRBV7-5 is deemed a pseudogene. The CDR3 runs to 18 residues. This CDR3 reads CARSSGTSGGPERETQYF. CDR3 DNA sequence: TGTGCCAGAAGCTCCGGGACTAGCGGGGGGCCCGAACGGGAGACCCAGTACTTC.

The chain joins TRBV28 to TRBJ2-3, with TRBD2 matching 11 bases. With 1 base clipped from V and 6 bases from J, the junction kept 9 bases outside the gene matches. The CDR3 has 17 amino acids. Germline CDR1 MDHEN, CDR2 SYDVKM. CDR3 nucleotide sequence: TGTGCCAGCAGTTTATACGCTGGACTAGCGGGTTACGATACGCAGTATTTT. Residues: CASSLYAGLAGYDTQYF. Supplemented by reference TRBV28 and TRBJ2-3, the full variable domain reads DVKVTQSSRYLVKRTGEKVFLECVQDMDHENMFWYRQDPGLGLRLIYFSYDVKMKEKGDIPEGYSVSREKKERFSLILESASTNQTSMYLCASSLYAGLAGYDTQYFGPGTRLTVL.

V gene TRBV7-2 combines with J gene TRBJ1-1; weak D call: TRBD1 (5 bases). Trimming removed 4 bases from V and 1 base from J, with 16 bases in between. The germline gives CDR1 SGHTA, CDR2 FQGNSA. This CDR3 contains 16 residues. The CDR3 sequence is CASSSLGPQGNTEAFF. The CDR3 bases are TGTGCCAGCAGCTCCCTAGGGCCGCAGGGGAACACTGAAGCTTTCTTT.

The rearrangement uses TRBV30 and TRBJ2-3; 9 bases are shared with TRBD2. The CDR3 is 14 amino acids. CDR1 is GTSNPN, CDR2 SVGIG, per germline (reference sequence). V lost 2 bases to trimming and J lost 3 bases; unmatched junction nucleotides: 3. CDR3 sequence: CAWSQGLATDTQYF. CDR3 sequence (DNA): TGTGCCTGGAGTCAGGGACTAGCTACAGATACGCAGTATTTT. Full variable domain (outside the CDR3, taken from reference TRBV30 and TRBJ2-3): SQTIHQWPATLVQPVGSPLSLECTVEGTSNPNLYWYRQAAGRGLQLLFYSVGIGQISSEVPQNLSASRPQDRQFILSSKKLLLSDSGFYLCAWSQGLATDTQYFGPGTRLTVL.

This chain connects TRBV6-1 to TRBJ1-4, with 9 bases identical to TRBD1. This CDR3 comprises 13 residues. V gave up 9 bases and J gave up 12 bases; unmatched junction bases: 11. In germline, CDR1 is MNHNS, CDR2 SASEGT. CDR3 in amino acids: CASSGQGPYELFF. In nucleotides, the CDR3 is TGTGCCAGTTCGGGACAGGGTCCGTATGAACTGTTTTTT.